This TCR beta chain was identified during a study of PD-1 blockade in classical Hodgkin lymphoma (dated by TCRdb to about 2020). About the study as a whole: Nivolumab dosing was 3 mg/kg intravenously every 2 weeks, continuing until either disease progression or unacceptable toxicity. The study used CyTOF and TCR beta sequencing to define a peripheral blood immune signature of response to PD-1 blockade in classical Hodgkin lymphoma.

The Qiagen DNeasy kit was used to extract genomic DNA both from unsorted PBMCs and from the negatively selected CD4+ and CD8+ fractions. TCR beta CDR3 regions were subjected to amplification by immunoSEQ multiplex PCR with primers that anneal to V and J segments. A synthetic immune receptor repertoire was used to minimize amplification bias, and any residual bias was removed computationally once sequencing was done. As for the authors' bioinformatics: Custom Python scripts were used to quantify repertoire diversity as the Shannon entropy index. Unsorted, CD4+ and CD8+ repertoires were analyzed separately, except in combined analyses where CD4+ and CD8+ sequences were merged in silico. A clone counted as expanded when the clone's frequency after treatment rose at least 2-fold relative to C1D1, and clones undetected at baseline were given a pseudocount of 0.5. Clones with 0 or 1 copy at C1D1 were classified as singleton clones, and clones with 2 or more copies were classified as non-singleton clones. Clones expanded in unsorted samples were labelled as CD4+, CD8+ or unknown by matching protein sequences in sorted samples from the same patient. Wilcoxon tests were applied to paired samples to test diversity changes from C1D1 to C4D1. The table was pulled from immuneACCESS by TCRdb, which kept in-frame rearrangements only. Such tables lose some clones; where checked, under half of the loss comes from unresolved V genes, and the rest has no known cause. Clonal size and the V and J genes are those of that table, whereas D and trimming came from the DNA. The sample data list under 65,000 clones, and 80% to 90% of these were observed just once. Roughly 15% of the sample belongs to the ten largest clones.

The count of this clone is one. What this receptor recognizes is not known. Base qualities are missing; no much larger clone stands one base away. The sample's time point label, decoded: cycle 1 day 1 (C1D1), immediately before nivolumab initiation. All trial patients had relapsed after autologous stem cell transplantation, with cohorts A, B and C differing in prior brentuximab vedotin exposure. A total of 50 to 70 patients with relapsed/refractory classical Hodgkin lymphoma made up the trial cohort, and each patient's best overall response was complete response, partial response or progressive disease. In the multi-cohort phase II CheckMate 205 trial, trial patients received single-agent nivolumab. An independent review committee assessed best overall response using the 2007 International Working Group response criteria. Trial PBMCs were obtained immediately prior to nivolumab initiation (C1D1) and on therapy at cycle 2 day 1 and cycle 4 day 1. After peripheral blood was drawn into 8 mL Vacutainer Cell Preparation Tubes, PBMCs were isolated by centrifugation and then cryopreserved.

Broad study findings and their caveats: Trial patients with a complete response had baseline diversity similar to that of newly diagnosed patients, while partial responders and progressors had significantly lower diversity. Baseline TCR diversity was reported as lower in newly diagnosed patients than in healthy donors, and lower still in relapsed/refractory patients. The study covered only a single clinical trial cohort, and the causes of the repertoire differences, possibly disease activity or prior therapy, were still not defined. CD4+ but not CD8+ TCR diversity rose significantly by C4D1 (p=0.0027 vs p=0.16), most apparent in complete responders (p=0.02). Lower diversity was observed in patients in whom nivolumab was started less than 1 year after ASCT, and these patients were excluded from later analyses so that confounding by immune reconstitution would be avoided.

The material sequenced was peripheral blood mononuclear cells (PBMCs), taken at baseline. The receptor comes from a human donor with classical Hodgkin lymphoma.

For the CDR3, the sequence is CASSQHGENYGYTF. The nucleotides are TGTGCCAGCAGTCAACACGGGGAGAACTATGGCTACACCTTC. The chain is encoded by TRBV28 joined to TRBJ1-2; no D segment can be confidently identified. The CDR3 starts with the cysteine, ends with the phenylalanine, and has 14 residues. Only the CDR3 region is kept as DNA, spanning 42 bases read in frame from base 1. Trimming costs V 5 bases and J 2 bases, and their ends lie 12 bases apart. The germline V gene provides CDR1 MDHEN and CDR2 SYDVKM.